Following are 4 T cell receptor beta chains from one sample sequenced in a study of blood T cell repertoires in COVID-19 (dated by TCRdb to about 2020). The library was prepared using the immunoSEQ multiplex PCR assay. Not all clones reach the TCRdb copy of this immuneACCESS table, which keeps in-frame sequences only. Checked studies attribute under half of the gap to unresolved V genes and leave the rest unexplained. The sample includes about 400,000 clones, with around 90% observed a single time. The top ten hold over 2% of the sample. What was sequenced was PBMCs or T cells enriched from blood (not recorded which). These TCRs come from a woman between 40 and 55 years old with acute COVID-19.

Remarks on this clone: Distinct nucleotide sequences in the sample also encode this CDR3. The rearrangement links TRBV19 to TRBJ2-1, with 12 positions matching TRBD1. Trimming took 6 bases from V and 7 from J; bases not matched to a gene: 4. Germline V gives CDR1 LNHDA, CDR2 SQIVND (reference sequence). This CDR3 has 14 residues. DNA for the CDR3: TGTGCCAGTAGCGGGACAGGGGGCCGAAATGAGCAGTTCTTC. This gives the protein CASSGTGGRNEQFF.

This clone was seen only once. The chain is built from TRBV3-1 (or the pseudogene TRBV3-2) and TRBJ2-5; D unresolved. Trimming took off 6 bases at V and 1 base at J, with 12 bases between the two ends. Germline V gene lookup returns CDR1 LGHDT and CDR2 YNNKEL (reference sequence). This CDR3 is built from 14 residues. DNA for the CDR3: TGTGCCAGCAGTCCCCATACAGTCCAAGAGACCCAGTACTTC. Protein: CASSPHTVQETQYF.

This chain joins TRBV29-1 and TRBJ2-7; 9 bases fit TRBD1. There are 14 residues in the CDR3. Germline CDR1 and CDR2: SQVTM and ANQGSEA. The V gene end was trimmed by 4 bases and the J gene end by 2 bases; junction bases not matched to a gene: 6. CDR3 nucleotides: TGCAGCGTTGCTCACAGGGGGCAGGCCTACGAGCAGTACTTC. The encoded protein is CSVAHRGQAYEQYF.

This chain uses TRBV6-5 with TRBJ2-3; D is perhaps TRBD1 (5 bases). The CDR3 totals 13 residues. Germline lookup yields CDR1 MNHEY and CDR2 SVGAGI. V shed 6 bases and J shed 5 bases, with 12 bases lying between them. Here the CDR3 reads CASRRQGEDTQYF. The CDR3 coding sequence is TGTGCCAGCAGGCGGCAGGGTGAAGATACGCAGTATTTT.